This entry concerns a single TCR beta chain. This clone's antigen is unknown. Within one base of it there is no much larger clone, and no base qualities were kept. CDR1 SGHVS and CDR2 FQNEAQ are derived from the germline V gene. V and J are trimmed by 6 bases and 2 bases, and the gene matches miss 4 bases of the junction. The CDR3 numbers 14 residues from cysteine through phenylalanine. Solely the CDR3 DNA is kept, with 42 bases framed from the first base. This entry belongs to a study of OX40 agonist ivuxolimab in advanced cancers. Context from the whole study: Ivuxolimab was a fully human IgG2 agonistic monoclonal antibody targeting the costimulatory receptor OX40 (CD134). Intravenous ivuxolimab was administered to patients every 2 weeks at six dose levels: 0.01, 0.1, 0.3, 1.5, 3 and 10 mg/kg. Peripheral TCRbeta sequencing was intended to test whether TCR sequence diversity was altered and clonal T-cell expansion was caused by ivuxolimab. The dose-escalation cohort was almost 85% male with a mean age of approximately 59 years, ranging from roughly 23 to 80. Partial responses were achieved by three dose-escalation patients, of whom one had hepatocellular carcinoma and two had cutaneous melanoma. The paper reports the monotherapy dose-escalation portion (N = 52 patients) of the phase I ivuxolimab trial. Of the roughly 54 patients in dose escalation, 19 had hepatocellular carcinoma, some 15 had melanoma, 9 had renal cell carcinoma and 9 had head and neck cancer. Patients were allowed to have had prior anti-PD-1, anti-PD-L1 or anti-CTLA-4 therapy, and roughly 40% of the dose-escalation patients had been treated with checkpoint inhibitors.

The trial excluded patients who had a history of autoimmune disease or who were on systemic immunosuppression. In every dose cohort, peripheral blood was drawn for TCR sequencing at baseline, cycle 4 day 1, and cycle 7 day 1. The samples were drawn from a first-in-human, open-label, multicenter phase I dose-escalation trial of ivuxolimab. Adults with locally advanced or metastatic melanoma, renal cell, hepatocellular, or head and neck squamous cell carcinoma were enrolled in the trial. Before TCR sequencing, CD4+ and CD8+ T cells were separately sorted from peripheral blood. Overall results and qualifications from the work: Low levels of normalized T-cell clonal expansion were also seen in some patients who did not respond. The antigen specificity of the clonally expanded peripheral T cells was not determined. Clonal expansion of both CD4+ and CD8+ blood T cells was observed from baseline to week 6 at doses 0.1 to 3.0 mg/kg. In partial responders in the 0.1-3.0 mg/kg groups, normalized peripheral clonal expansion was found to be among the lowest, especially among CD8+ T cells. After ivuxolimab, expanded clones were on average more numerous among CD8+ T cells than among CD4+ T cells.

For sequencing of the TCRbeta CDR3 region, genomic DNA was extracted from the sorted cells. TCRbeta CDR3 regions were sequenced using the immunoSEQ Assay. TCRdb's version of the immuneACCESS table is confined to in-frame rearrangements and falls short of the full clone set. An unresolved V gene accounts for under half of the shortfall where checked; the remainder is of unknown origin. The sample profile shows some 80,000 clones; roughly 90% of them were found once. The ten largest make up 0.6% to 0.7% of the sample. The chain couples TRBV7-8 to TRBJ1-1; 9 bases in the middle match TRBD1. This TCR was recovered from an adult with an advanced solid tumor such as melanoma, head and neck, liver or kidney cancer. Sequencing used CD4+ or CD8+ T cells sorted from blood, obtained in a trial of the OX40 agonist ivuxolimab. The CDR3 protein sequence reads: CASRRDRVNTEAFF. The nucleotide sequence is given as TGTGCCAGCAGACGGGACAGGGTAAACACTGAAGCTTTCTTT.